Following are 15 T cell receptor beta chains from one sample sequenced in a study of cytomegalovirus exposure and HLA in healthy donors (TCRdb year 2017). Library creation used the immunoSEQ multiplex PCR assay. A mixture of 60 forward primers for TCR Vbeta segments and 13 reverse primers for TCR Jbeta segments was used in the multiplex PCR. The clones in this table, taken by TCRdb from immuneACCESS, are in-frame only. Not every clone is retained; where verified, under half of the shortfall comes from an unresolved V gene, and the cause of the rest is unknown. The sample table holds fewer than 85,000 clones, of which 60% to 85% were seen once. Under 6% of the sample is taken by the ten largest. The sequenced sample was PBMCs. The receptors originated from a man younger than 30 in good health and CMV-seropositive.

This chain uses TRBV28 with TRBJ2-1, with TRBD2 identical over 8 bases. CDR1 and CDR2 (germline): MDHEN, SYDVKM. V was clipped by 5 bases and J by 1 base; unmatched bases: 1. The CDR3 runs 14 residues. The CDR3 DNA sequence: TGTGCCAGCAGTAGCGGGAGATCCTACAATGAGCAGTTCTTC. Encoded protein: CASSSGRSYNEQFF. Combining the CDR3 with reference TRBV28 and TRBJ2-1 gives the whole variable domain DVKVTQSSRYLVKRTGEKVFLECVQDMDHENMFWYRQDPGLGLRLIYFSYDVKMKEKGDIPEGYSVSREKKERFSLILESASTNQTSMYLCASSSGRSYNEQFFGPGTRLTVL.

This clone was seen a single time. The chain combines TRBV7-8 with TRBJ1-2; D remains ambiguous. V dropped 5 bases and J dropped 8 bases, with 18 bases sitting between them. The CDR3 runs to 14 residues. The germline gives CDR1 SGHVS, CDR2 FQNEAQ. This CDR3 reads CASSPRTTKGGYTF. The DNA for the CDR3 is TGTGCCAGCAGCCCCCGCACGACTAAGGGAGGCTACACCTTC.

As DNA, the CDR3 is TGCAGCGTGGGACTAGCTGCCTACAATGAGCAGTTCTTC. As protein: CSVGLAAYNEQFF. This chain uses TRBV29-1 with TRBJ2-1, with 9 bases matching TRBD2. Per germline, CDR1 SQVTM and CDR2 ANQGSEA. The CDR3 has 13 residues. V was pared by 6 bases and J by 2 bases, with 2 bases of the junction left unmatched.

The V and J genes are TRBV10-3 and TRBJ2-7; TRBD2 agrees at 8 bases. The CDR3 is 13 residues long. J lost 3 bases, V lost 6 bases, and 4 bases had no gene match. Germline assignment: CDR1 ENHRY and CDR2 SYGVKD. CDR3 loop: CAIRSGTSYEQYF. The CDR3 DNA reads TGTGCCATCAGATCCGGGACTAGCTACGAGCAGTACTTC.

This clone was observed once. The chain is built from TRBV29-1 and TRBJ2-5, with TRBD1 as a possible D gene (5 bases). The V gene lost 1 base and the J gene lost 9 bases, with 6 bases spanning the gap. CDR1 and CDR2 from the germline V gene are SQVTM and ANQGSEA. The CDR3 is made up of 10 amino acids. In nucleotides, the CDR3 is TGCAGCGTTGAAGGACAGCCCCAGTACTTC. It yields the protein CSVEGQPQYF.

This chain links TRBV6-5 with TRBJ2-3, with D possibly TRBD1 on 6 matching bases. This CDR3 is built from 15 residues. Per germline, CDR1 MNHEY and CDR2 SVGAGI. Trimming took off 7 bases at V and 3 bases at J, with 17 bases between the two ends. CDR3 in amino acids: CASTRGGQITDTQYF. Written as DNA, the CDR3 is TGTGCCAGCACCCGAGGAGGACAGATTACAGATACGCAGTATTTT.

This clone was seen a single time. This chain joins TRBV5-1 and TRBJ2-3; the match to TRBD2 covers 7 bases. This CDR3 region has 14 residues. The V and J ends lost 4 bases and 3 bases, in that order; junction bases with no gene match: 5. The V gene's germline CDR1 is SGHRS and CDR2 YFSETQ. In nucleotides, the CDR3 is TGCGCCAGCAGCACCCGGGACTATACAGATACGCAGTATTTT. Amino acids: CASSTRDYTDTQYF.

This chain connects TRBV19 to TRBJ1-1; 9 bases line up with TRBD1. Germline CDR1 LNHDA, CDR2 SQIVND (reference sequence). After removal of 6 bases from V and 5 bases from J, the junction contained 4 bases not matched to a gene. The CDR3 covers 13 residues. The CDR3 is CASRLTGGTEAFF. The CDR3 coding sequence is TGTGCCAGTAGACTGACAGGGGGAACTGAAGCTTTCTTT.

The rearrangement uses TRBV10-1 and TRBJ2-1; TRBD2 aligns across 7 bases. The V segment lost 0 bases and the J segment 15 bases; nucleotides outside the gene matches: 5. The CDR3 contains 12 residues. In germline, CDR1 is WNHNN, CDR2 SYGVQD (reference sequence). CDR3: CASSESTTSRFF. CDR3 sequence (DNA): TGCGCCAGCAGTGAGTCGACGACTAGCCGGTTCTTC.

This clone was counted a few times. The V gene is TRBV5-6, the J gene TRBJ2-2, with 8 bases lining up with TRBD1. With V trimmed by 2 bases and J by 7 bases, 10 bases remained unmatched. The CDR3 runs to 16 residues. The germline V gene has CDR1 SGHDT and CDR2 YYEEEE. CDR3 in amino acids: CASSFGQGRLDGELFF. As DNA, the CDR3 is TGTGCCAGCAGCTTCGGACAGGGAAGACTGGACGGGGAGCTGTTTTTT.

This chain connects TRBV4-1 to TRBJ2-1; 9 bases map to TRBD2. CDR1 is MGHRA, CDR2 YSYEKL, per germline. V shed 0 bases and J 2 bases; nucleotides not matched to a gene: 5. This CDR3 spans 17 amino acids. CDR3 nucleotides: TGCGCCAGCAGCCAAGATGGGGCGGGAGGGCCCTACAATGAGCAGTTCTTC. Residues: CASSQDGAGGPYNEQFF.

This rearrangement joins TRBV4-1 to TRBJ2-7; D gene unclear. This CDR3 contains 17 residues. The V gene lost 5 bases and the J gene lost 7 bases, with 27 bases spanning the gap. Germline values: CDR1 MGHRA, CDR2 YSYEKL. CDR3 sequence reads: CASSSSSAFFKSVEQYF. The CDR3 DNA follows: TGCGCCAGCAGCTCCTCAAGTGCCTTTTTCAAGTCGGTGGAGCAGTACTTC.

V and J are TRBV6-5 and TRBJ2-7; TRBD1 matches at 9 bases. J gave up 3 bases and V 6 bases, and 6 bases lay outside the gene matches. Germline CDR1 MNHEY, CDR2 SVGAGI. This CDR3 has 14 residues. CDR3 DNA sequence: TGTGCCAGCAGGCAGACAGGGGGGATCTACGAGCAGTACTTC. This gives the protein CASRQTGGIYEQYF.

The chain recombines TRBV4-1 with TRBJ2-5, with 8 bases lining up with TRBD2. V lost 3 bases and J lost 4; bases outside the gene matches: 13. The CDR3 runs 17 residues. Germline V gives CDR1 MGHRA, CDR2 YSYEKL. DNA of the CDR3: TGCGCCAGCAGCCATACCCCGCGGCTAGCGGGCATAGAGACCCAGTACTTC. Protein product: CASSHTPRLAGIETQYF.

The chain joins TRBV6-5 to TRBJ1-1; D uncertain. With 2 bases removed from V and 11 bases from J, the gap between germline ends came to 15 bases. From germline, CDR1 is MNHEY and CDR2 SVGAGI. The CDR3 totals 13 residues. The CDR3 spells CASSYGRAQGAFF. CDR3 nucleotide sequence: TGTGCCAGCAGTTACGGGAGAGCCCAAGGCGCTTTCTTT.